This T cell receptor (beta chain) was documented in a study of tumor-infiltrating lymphocytes in primary liver carcinoma. Findings and limits, study-wide: The 250 largest clones made up significantly more of tumor than blood repertoires (p = 0.039). Tumor-adjacent and tumor-blood pairs displayed less overlap than did pairs of tumor regions.

From germline, CDR1 is SQVTM and CDR2 ANQGSEA. The CDR3 contains 11 residues. Out of unsorted whole blood came the blood RNA, and germline DNA was extracted as well. Comments on this clonotype: Its antigen is still unknown. A read error may be the cause here, since a much bigger clone is one base away.

A primer matching the constant region was used to make TCR beta cDNA from approximately 0.55 ug of total RNA. The TCR beta library was amplified through three nested multiplex PCR rounds in a modified ARM-PCR procedure. The first two PCR rounds, around 11 cycles each, used TRBV1-TRBV30 forward primers and a C-beta reverse primer. A single record per CDR3 protein comes from TCRdb applying MiXCR to the multiplex PCR reads. This table holds over 250,000 distinct CDR3 sequences, 45% to 70% found once. Sequenced input: peripheral blood. J is TRBJ2-3 and V is TRBV29-1; D remains unclear. The TCR sequence derives from a woman in her twenties or thirties with primary liver carcinoma and hepatitis B virus infection. CDR3 loop: CGVEDTDTQYF. Written as DNA, the CDR3 is TGCGGCGTTGAAGATACAGATACGCAGTATTTT.